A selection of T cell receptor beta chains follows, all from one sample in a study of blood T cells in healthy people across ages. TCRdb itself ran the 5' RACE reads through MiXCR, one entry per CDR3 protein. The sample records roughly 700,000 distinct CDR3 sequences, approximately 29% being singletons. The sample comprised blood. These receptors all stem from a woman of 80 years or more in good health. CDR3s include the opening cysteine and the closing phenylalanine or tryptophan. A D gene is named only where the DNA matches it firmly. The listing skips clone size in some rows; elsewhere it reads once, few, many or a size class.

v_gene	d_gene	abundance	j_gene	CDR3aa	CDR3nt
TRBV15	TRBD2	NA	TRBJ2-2	CATSRDLAGNTGELFF	TGTGCCACCAGCAGAGATCTAGCGGGGAACACCGGGGAGCTGTTTTTT
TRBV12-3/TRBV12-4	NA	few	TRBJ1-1	CASKARGPMNTEAFF	TGTGCCAGCAAAGCGCGGGGACCCATGAACACTGAAGCTTTCTTT
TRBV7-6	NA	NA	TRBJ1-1	CASSPIQGPNTEAFF	TGTGCCAGCAGCCCCATACAGGGACCGAACACTGAAGCTTTCTTT
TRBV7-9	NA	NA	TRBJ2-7	CASKRDGDSYEQYF	TGTGCCAGCAAGAGGGACGGCGACTCCTACGAGCAGTACTTC
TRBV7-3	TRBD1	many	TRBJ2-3	CASSSSIQGATDTQYF	TGTGCCAGCAGCTCGTCAATACAGGGGGCGACAGATACGCAGTATTTT
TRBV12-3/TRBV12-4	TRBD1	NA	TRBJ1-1	CASRTHRGNTEAFF	TGTGCCAGCAGAACTCACAGGGGGAACACTGAAGCTTTCTTT
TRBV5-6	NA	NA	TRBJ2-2	CASSLVFGRTTGELFF	TGTGCCAGCAGCTTGGTATTCGGCAGGACCACCGGGGAGCTGTTTTTT
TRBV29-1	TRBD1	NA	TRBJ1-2	CSVEGQGSSNYGYTF	TGCAGCGTGGAGGGACAGGGTTCTTCCAACTATGGCTACACCTTC
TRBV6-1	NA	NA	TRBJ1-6	CASSERSSYNSPLHF	TGTGCCAGCAGTGAAAGGAGCTCCTATAATTCACCCCTCCACTTT
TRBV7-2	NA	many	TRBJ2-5	CASGGARGPQETQYF	TGTGCCAGCGGGGGGGCCAGGGGGCCCCAAGAGACCCAGTACTTC
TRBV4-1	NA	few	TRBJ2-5	CASSQDSPGLETQYF	TGCGCCAGCAGCCAAGACAGCCCAGGGCTGGAGACCCAGTACTTC
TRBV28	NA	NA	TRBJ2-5	CASSWIAMYQETQYF	TGTGCCAGCAGTTGGATTGCGATGTACCAAGAGACCCAGTACTTC
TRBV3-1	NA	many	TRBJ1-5	CASSPEPHRDANQPQHF	TGTGCCAGCAGCCCGGAACCCCACAGGGACGCCAATCAGCCCCAGCATTTT
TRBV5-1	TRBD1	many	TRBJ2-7	CASSLGGGQVSYEQYF	TGCGCCAGCAGCTTGGGAGGAGGACAGGTTTCCTACGAGCAGTACTTC
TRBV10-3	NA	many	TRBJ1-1	CAIRDGGIPEAFF	TGTGCCATCAGAGATGGGGGGATCCCTGAAGCTTTCTTT
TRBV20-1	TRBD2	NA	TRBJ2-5	CSAQPYSGGEETQYF	TGCAGTGCTCAACCTTATAGCGGGGGGGAAGAGACCCAGTACTTC
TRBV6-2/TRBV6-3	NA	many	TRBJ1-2	CASSYGQPNPNYGYTF	TGTGCCAGCAGTTACGGACAGCCGAATCCTAACTATGGCTACACCTTC
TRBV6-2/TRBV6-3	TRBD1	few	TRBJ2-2	CASRNRGPSTGELFF	TGTGCCAGCAGGAACAGGGGGCCGAGCACCGGGGAGCTGTTTTTT
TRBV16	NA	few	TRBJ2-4	CASSQYRVAKNIQYF	TGTGCCAGCAGCCAATATCGAGTAGCCAAAAACATTCAGTACTTC
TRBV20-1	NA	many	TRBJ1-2	CSARDPYRSNYGYTF	TGCAGTGCTAGAGATCCCTATCGGTCTAACTATGGCTACACCTTC
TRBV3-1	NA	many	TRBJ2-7	CASSHPGWGREQYF	TGTGCCAGCAGCCATCCCGGGTGGGGCCGCGAGCAGTACTTC
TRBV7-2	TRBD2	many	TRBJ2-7	CASSRDGTSGGAYEQYF	TGTGCCAGCAGCCGCGACGGGACTAGCGGGGGGGCTTACGAGCAGTACTTC
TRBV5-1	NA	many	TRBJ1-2	CASSPAGGEGYTF	TGCGCCAGCAGCCCGGCGGGGGGGGAAGGCTACACCTTC
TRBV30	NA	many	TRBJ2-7	CAWSRDPGQLAYF	TGTGCCTGGAGTCGAGATCCGGGACAATTAGCGTACTTC
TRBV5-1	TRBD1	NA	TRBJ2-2	CASSSTPGGTGELFF	TGCGCCAGCAGCTCAACCCCAGGGGGCACCGGGGAGCTGTTTTTT
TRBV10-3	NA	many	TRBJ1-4	CAISRDQGEKLFF	TGTGCCATCAGTAGGGACCAGGGTGAAAAACTGTTTTTT
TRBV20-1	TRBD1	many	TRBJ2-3	CSADLRQGSVDTQYF	TGCAGTGCTGATCTGAGACAGGGATCGGTGGATACGCAGTATTTT
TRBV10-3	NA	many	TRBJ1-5	CAISASGHQPQHF	TGTGCCATCAGTGCCTCGGGACATCAGCCCCAGCATTTT
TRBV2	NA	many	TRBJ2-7	CASSARQGNYEQYF	TGTGCCAGCAGTGCGCGGCAGGGGAACTACGAGCAGTACTTC
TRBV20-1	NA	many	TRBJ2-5	CSARGGAVGETQYF	TGCAGTGCTAGAGGGGGGGCCGTGGGAGAGACCCAGTACTTC
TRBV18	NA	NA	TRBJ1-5	CASSPDGTPNQPQHF	TGTGCCAGCTCACCCGACGGGACACCCAATCAGCCCCAGCATTTT
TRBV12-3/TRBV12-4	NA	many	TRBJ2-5	CASSPLYRREDQETQYF	TGTGCCAGCAGTCCCCTATACCGACGGGAAGATCAAGAGACCCAGTACTTC
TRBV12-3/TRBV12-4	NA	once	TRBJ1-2	CASSLAAVYGYTF	TGTGCCAGCAGTTTAGCGGCAGTCTATGGCTACACCTTC
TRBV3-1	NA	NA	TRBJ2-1	CAGSHGSYNEQFF	TGTGCCGGCAGCCACGGCAGCTATAATGAGCAGTTCTTC
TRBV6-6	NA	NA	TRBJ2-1	CASKPLGREDTNEQFF	TGTGCCAGCAAGCCCCTGGGACGCGAGGATACCAATGAGCAGTTCTTC
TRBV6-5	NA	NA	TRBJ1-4	CTSGRGDEKLFF	TGTACCAGCGGCAGGGGTGATGAAAAACTGTTTTTT
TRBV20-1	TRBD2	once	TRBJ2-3	CSGVWTSGESTDTQYF	TGCAGTGGAGTCTGGACTAGCGGAGAGAGCACAGATACGCAGTATTTT
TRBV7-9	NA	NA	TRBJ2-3	CASSPTSSTQYF	TGTGCCAGCAGCCCCACCAGTTCTACGCAGTATTTT
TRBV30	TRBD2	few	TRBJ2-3	CAWSALRGGTDTQYF	TGTGCCTGGAGTGCTCTACGGGGGGGGACAGATACGCAGTATTTT
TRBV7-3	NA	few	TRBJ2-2	CASSLMGPPAGELFF	TGTGCCAGCAGCTTAATGGGACCCCCAGCCGGGGAGCTGTTTTTT
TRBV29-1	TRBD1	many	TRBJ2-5	CSVAGTGGGETQYF	TGCAGCGTCGCCGGGACAGGGGGGGGAGAGACCCAGTACTTC
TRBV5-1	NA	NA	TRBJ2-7	CASSPPGLANSYEQYF	TGCGCCAGCAGTCCGCCAGGGCTAGCTAACTCCTACGAGCAGTACTTC
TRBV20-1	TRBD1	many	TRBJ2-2	CSAPPGGPNTGELFF	TGCAGTGCTCCCCCAGGGGGCCCCAACACCGGGGAGCTGTTTTTT
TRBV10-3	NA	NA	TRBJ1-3	CAISGVYSGNTIYF	TGTGCCATCAGCGGCGTGTACTCTGGAAACACCATATATTTT
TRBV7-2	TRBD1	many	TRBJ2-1	CASSSGTGVYNEQFF	TGTGCCAGCAGCTCCGGGACAGGAGTTTACAATGAGCAGTTCTTC
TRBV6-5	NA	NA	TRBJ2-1	CDSSATTGSSETQFF	TGTGACAGCAGTGCTACTACAGGGAGTTCAGAGACCCAGTTCTTC
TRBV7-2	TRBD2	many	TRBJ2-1	CASSTQRGLMMVF	TGTGCCAGCAGCACCCAGCGGGGGCTAATGATGGTCTTC
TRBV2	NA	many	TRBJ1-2	CASSDRGSGLSGYTF	TGTGCCAGCAGTGACCGCGGGAGCGGCCTTTCTGGCTACACCTTC
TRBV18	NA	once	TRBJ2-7	CASSPNEQTSHEQYF	TGTGCCAGCTCACCAAACGAACAGACTTCCCACGAGCAGTACTTC
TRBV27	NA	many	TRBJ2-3	CASSLRGTASTDTQYF	TGTGCCAGCAGTCTCCGGGGGACAGCTAGCACAGATACGCAGTATTTT
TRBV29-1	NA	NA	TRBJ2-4	CSVVSREVAKNIQYF	TGCAGCGTTGTTAGCAGGGAGGTAGCCAAAAACATTCAGTACTTC
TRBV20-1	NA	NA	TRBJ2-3	CSARDGRSGYTDTQYF	TGCAGTGCTAGAGACGGCCGTAGCGGATACACAGATACGCAGTATTTT
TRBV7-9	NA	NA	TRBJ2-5	CAGDRDSEETQYF	TGTGCCGGGGACCGGGACTCCGAGGAGACCCAGTACTTC
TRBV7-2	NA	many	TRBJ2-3	CASSKGLSGADTQYF	TGTGCCAGCAGCAAGGGACTCTCTGGTGCAGATACGCAGTATTTT